Presented here are 27 T cell receptor beta chains from one specimen sequenced in a study of post-analysis software for immune sequencing data. Broader study findings: TRBV segments more frequent in patients than in controls numbered roughly 5 and included TRBV5-6, TRBV5-1 and TRBV20-1.

TCR beta libraries were prepared from cDNA with unique molecular identifiers. TCRdb reprocessed the PCR reads via MiXCR and lists one record per CDR3 protein. Among hundreds of thousands of distinct CDR3 sequences listed, 59% were seen once. The antigens for these receptors are not known. Material for sequencing was blood. These receptor sequences come from a girl aged 2-9 years with multiple sclerosis.

The rearrangement uses TRBV12-3 or TRBV12-4 and TRBJ1-2; TRBD1 matches at 12 bases. V lost 7 bases, J lost 6 bases, and 9 bases stayed unmatched. This CDR3 region has 15 residues. For the CDR3, the DNA is TGTGCCAGCACCACCGGGACAGGGGGCGCCGATGGCTACACCTTC. Translation: CASTTGTGGADGYTF.

The rearrangement links TRBV6-5 to TRBJ2-6; D remains unclear. CDR1 and CDR2 (germline): MNHEY, SVGAGI. Between the trimmed V and J ends, which lost 7 bases and 0 bases, there was a span of 7 bases. This CDR3 comprises 14 residues. CDR3 region: CASKGDSGANVLTF. The CDR3 DNA follows: TGTGCCAGCAAAGGAGACTCTGGGGCCAACGTCCTGACTTTC.

The J gene is TRBJ2-5, the V gene TRBV18, with unresolved D. V gave up 3 bases and J gave up 5 bases, with 16 bases separating them. The CDR3 contains 15 residues. Germline-derived CDR1 and CDR2 are KGHSH and LQKENI. The CDR3 coding sequence is TGTGCCAGCTCACCCCTCGGGCGTGCATGGGAGACCCAGTACTTC. This translates into CASSPLGRAWETQYF.

The rearrangement links TRBV29-1 to TRBJ1-1; a weak D match, TRBD1 (5 bases). V was clipped by 5 bases and J by 9 bases, with 13 bases between them. The CDR3 length is 11 residues. Germline values: CDR1 SQVTM, CDR2 ANQGSEA. The CDR3 sequence is CSVPSPGKAFF. The CDR3 nucleotides are TGCAGCGTTCCGTCTCCAGGGAAAGCTTTCTTT.

This chain links TRBV29-1 with TRBJ1-1; D call uncertain. The V gene lost 1 base and the J gene lost 4 bases, with 10 bases spanning the gap. Per the germline V gene, CDR1 is SQVTM and CDR2 is ANQGSEA. CDR3 length: 13 residues. The CDR3 here is CSVEGKMVTEAFF. As DNA, the CDR3 is TGCAGCGTTGAAGGAAAGATGGTCACTGAAGCTTTCTTT.

The genes are TRBV15 and TRBJ2-3, with 8 nucleotides matching TRBD1. With 6 bases clipped from V and 5 bases from J, the junction kept 7 bases outside the gene matches. This CDR3 comprises 14 residues. Germline V gene data show CDR1 as LNHNV and CDR2 as YYDKDF (reference sequence). For the CDR3, the DNA is TGTGCCACCAGGTTCGGACAGGGAGGAGATACGCAGTATTTT. Encoded protein: CATRFGQGGDTQYF.

This rearrangement joins TRBV7-9 to TRBJ2-3; D call uncertain. The V gene's germline CDR1 is SEHNR and CDR2 FQNEAQ (reference sequence). The CDR3 length is 18 residues. V was pared by 4 bases and J by 2 bases, with 22 bases between. The CDR3 DNA sequence: TGTGCCAGCAGCTCCTATCGGAATATAGGCGGCTACACAGATACGCAGTATTTT. Translating it yields CASSSYRNIGGYTDTQYF.

The rearrangement uses TRBV20-1 and TRBJ1-5; tentatively, D is TRBD1 (5 bases). The length of the CDR3 is 15 residues. Germline lookup yields CDR1 DFQATT and CDR2 SNEGSKA (reference sequence). V lost 3 bases to trimming and J lost 4 bases, with 16 bases between them. CDR3 bases: TGCAGTGCTAGGGAGGGACCCGGTGGGAATCAGCCCCAGCATTTT. It encodes CSAREGPGGNQPQHF.

This clonotype was counted only a few times. The chain links TRBV7-9 to TRBJ2-7; 9 bases match TRBD1. The V gene end was trimmed by 5 bases and the J gene end by 2 bases; junction bases not matched to a gene: 10. This CDR3 contains 16 residues. CDR1 is SEHNR, CDR2 FQNEAQ, per germline (reference sequence). CDR3 sequence reads: CASSPLEGQGPYEQYF. CDR3 DNA: TGTGCCAGCAGCCCTCTTGAGGGACAGGGCCCCTACGAGCAGTACTTC. The full variable domain, completed using reference TRBV7-9 and TRBJ2-7, is DTGVSQNPRHKITKRGQNVTFRCDPISEHNRLYWYRQTLGQGPEFLTYFQNEAQLEKSRLLSDRFSAERPKGSFSTLEIQRTEQGDSAMYLCASSPLEGQGPYEQYFGPGTRLTVT.

The chain carries TRBV3-1 and TRBJ2-1; D call uncertain. This CDR3 spans 17 amino acids. Trimming took 0 bases from V and 3 from J, leaving 15 bases between them. In germline, CDR1 is LGHDT, CDR2 YNNKEL (reference sequence). The CDR3 spells CASSQEPGRFDYNEQFF. The CDR3 DNA reads as TGTGCCAGCAGCCAAGAGCCGGGCAGATTTGACTACAATGAGCAGTTCTTC.

The V and J genes are TRBV5-1 and TRBJ2-3, with 9 bases aligning to TRBD2. The CDR3 has 16 amino acids. J lost 3 bases, V lost 0 bases, and 5 bases had no gene match. Germline V gene data show CDR1 as SGHRS and CDR2 as YFSETQ. The CDR3 DNA follows: TGCGCCAGCAGCTTGGAGGCGGGGGGGCTTACAGATACGCAGTATTTT. Its protein is CASSLEAGGLTDTQYF.

The chain links TRBV20-1 to TRBJ2-1; D gene uncertain. The V end was cut by 5 bases, the J end by 0 bases, with 5 bases between. CDR3 size: 12 residues. Germline assignment: CDR1 DFQATT and CDR2 SNEGSKA (reference sequence). The CDR3: CSALYSYNEQFF. The CDR3 DNA reads TGCAGTGCTCTATACTCCTACAATGAGCAGTTCTTC.

This CDR3 reads CASSQVGRAQSYNEQFF. CDR3 DNA: TGCGCCAGCAGCCAAGTGGGGCGGGCGCAGTCCTACAATGAGCAGTTCTTC. The V call is TRBV4-3, the J call TRBJ2-1; D is possibly TRBD1 or TRBD2 (5 bases each). Per germline, CDR1 LGHNA and CDR2 YSLEER. Trimming stripped 1 base from V and 1 base from J, with 14 bases between. The CDR3 is 17 amino acids.

The V call is TRBV20-1, the J call TRBJ2-1; D ambiguous. This CDR3 is built from 11 residues. CDR1 and CDR2 from the germline V gene are DFQATT and SNEGSKA (reference sequence). CDR3 in DNA: TGCCGTGTCGGAATCTACAATGAGCAGTTCTTC. Translated: CRVGIYNEQFF.

J is TRBJ2-1 and V is TRBV28, with D possibly called TRBD1 or TRBD2 (5 bases each). The CDR3 covers 12 residues. Germline loops: CDR1 MDHEN, CDR2 SYDVKM. The germline V and J ends were trimmed by 8 bases and 15 bases, with 20 bases remaining between them. This CDR3 reads CASLKPGRSWFF. The CDR3 DNA reads as TGTGCCAGCCTTAAGCCGGGACGGAGCTGGTTCTTC.

As concerns this clonotype: At one end the junction does not follow the germline gene, possibly because of a read error. This rearrangement joins TRBV10-2 to TRBJ2-7; D possibly corresponds to TRBD2 (5 bases). The germline V gene has CDR1 WSHSY and CDR2 SAAADI. This CDR3 spans 14 amino acids. As DNA, the CDR3 is TGCGCCAGCAGTGACAGCGTGCTAGACTACGAGCGGTACTTC. Translating it yields CASSDSVLDYERYF.

The sample holds many counts of this clonotype. This rearrangement joins TRBV4-2 to TRBJ2-1; the match to TRBD2 covers 16 bases. CDR3 length equals 18 residues. The ends lost 0 bases at V and 6 bases at J; junction bases unmatched: 5. Germline lookup yields CDR1 LGHNA and CDR2 YNFKEQ. CDR3 sequence: CASSQDPGTSGGANEQFF. The DNA for the CDR3 is TGTGCCAGCAGCCAAGATCCCGGGACTAGCGGGGGGGCCAATGAGCAGTTCTTC.

This chain joins TRBV10-3 and TRBJ2-7, with TRBD2 matching 9 bases. J gave up 5 bases and V 6 bases, and 8 bases lay outside the gene matches. Germline assignment: CDR1 ENHRY and CDR2 SYGVKD. The length of the CDR3 is 14 residues. The CDR3 sequence: CAISPRVAGDEQYF. CDR3 nucleotide sequence: TGTGCCATCAGCCCTCGGGTAGCGGGAGACGAGCAGTACTTC.

This clonotype was seen just once. V is TRBV20-1 and J is TRBJ2-3, with 8 bases that match TRBD1. Germline V gene sequence: CDR1 DFQATT, CDR2 SNEGSKA (reference sequence). With 5 bases clipped from V and 2 bases from J, the junction kept 9 bases outside the gene matches. The CDR3 extends over 15 amino acids. The CDR3 coding sequence is TGCAGTGCTTTTTTCCGGGACAGGTTCACAGATACGCAGTATTTT. Translating gives CSAFFRDRFTDTQYF.

The chain uses TRBV7-6 and TRBJ2-3; no definite D call. The CDR3 is 14 residues long. CDR1 SGHVS and CDR2 FNYEAQ come from the germline V gene. V was shortened by 3 bases and J by 5 bases, with 12 bases between the two germline ends. CDR3 residues: CASSLDPGLDTQYF. The CDR3 coding sequence is TGTGCCAGCAGCTTGGACCCAGGCTTAGATACGCAGTATTTT. Together with reference TRBV7-6 and TRBJ2-3, the CDR3 gives the full variable domain: GAGVSQSPRYKVTKRGQDVALRCDPISGHVSLYWYRQALGQGPEFLTYFNYEAQQDKSGLPNDRFSAERPEGSISTLTIQRTEQRDSAMYRCASSLDPGLDTQYFGPGTRLTVL.

This clonotype was detected a few times. V and J are TRBV29-1 and TRBJ2-1; D gene uncertain. Germline lookup yields CDR1 SQVTM and CDR2 ANQGSEA. V lost 7 bases and J lost 4, with 5 bases in between. This CDR3 comprises 10 residues. CDR3 sequence reads: CSAWYNEQFF. The CDR3 coding sequence is TGCAGCGCCTGGTACAATGAGCAGTTCTTC.

The rearrangement uses TRBV5-1 and TRBJ2-6; D not certain. The CDR3 is made up of 15 amino acids. V was pared by 2 bases and J by 4 bases, with 10 bases between. The germline V gene has CDR1 SGHRS and CDR2 YFSETQ. The CDR3 sequence is CASSLAVAGANVLTF. The CDR3 DNA reads as TGCGCCAGCAGCTTAGCCGTGGCGGGGGCCAACGTCCTGACTTTC.

This clonotype was seen only once. The J gene is TRBJ1-1, the V gene TRBV7-9, with D hard to call. CDR3 length: 13 amino acids. CDR1 and CDR2 (germline): SEHNR, FQNEAQ (reference sequence). Trimming shortened V by 3 bases and J by 3 bases, and 8 bases separated the two germline ends. CDR3 amino acids: CASSFSEDTEAFF. CDR3 sequence (DNA): TGTGCCAGCAGCTTTTCCGAGGACACTGAAGCTTTCTTT.

This clonotype has a handful of counts. The chain is built from TRBV7-2 and TRBJ2-7; 8 nucleotides align to TRBD2. This CDR3 spans 16 amino acids. Germline CDR1 is SGHTA and CDR2 is FQGNSA. The junction had 7 bases not matched to a gene; V was cut back by 0 bases and J by 3 bases. The chain's CDR3 is CASSLAGTGGDYEQYF. The CDR3 region has the DNA TGTGCCAGCAGCTTAGCGGGAACGGGAGGGGACTACGAGCAGTACTTC.

The chain links TRBV20-1 to TRBJ2-1; no clear D gene. V lost 1 base to trimming and J lost 7 bases, with 11 bases between them. The V gene's germline CDR1 is DFQATT and CDR2 SNEGSKA (reference sequence). The CDR3 consists of 13 residues. The DNA for the CDR3 is TGCAGTGCTAGAGGGACGATAGGGAATGAGCAGTTCTTC. Protein product: CSARGTIGNEQFF.

A few counts support this clonotype. The chain recombines TRBV7-2 with TRBJ2-3; 7 bases fit TRBD2. Germline CDR1 and CDR2: SGHTA and FQGNSA. V lost 0 bases and J lost 3; bases outside the gene matches: 6. The CDR3 contains 16 residues. CDR3 sequence reads: CASSLASGEGTDTQYF. In DNA form, the CDR3 reads TGTGCCAGCAGCTTAGCATCGGGGGAGGGGACAGATACGCAGTATTTT.

This chain connects TRBV28 to TRBJ2-5, with D perhaps TRBD2 (7 bases). The ends were cut back, 4 bases at V and 1 base at J, with 13 bases in the middle. This CDR3 has 15 amino acids. From germline, CDR1 is MDHEN and CDR2 SYDVKM. As DNA, the CDR3 is TGTGCCAGCAGTTCCTTACGGGGGGCCCAAGAGACCCAGTACTTC. Residues: CASSSLRGAQETQYF.